Listed below are T cell receptor beta chains from one sample, sequenced in a study of blood T cells in healthy people across ages. TCRdb re-derived calls from the 5' RACE reads in MiXCR, one entry per CDR3 protein. The sample contains about 1.7 million distinct CDR3 sequences, over 25% of which appear only once. The specimen sequenced was blood. The receptors originated from a woman in her 30s in good health. The CDR3 runs from the conserved cysteine through the conserved F or W. The order of the fields is V gene, clone size, J gene, D gene, CDR3 DNA, CDR3 protein. A D gene is named only where the DNA matches it firmly. The size entry is marked missing in some rows and otherwise reads once, few, many or a size class.

TRBV12-3/TRBV12-4	few	TRBJ1-2	.	TGTGCCAGCAGTTTTGGGGCAGTTGATTCCGGCTACACCTTC	CASSFGAVDSGYTF
TRBV5-1	many	TRBJ2-1	TRBD1	TGCGCCAGCAGCTTCCAGGGACAGGGCAGTGAGCAGTTCTTC	CASSFQGQGSEQFF
TRBV5-1	.	TRBJ2-1	TRBD2	TGCGCCAGCAGCGGGCAAGCGGGAGGGCCTAATGAGCAGTTCTTC	CASSGQAGGPNEQFF
TRBV10-3	many	TRBJ2-7	.	TGTGCCATCAGTGTCGGAACAGCCTACGAGCAGTACTTC	CAISVGTAYEQYF
TRBV29-1	.	TRBJ2-7	TRBD1	TGCAGCGTCGAACGCTCGGGACAGGGCAATGAGCAGTACTTC	CSVERSGQGNEQYF
TRBV24-1	few	TRBJ2-5	TRBD2	TGTGCCACCAGTGATTTCCGGGGGGGACGCGAGACCCAGTACTTC	CATSDFRGGRETQYF
TRBV29-1	.	TRBJ2-5	.	TGCAGCGCCTCTTTTCTGGGGCTAAGGAAGACCCAGTACTTC	CSASFLGLRKTQYF
TRBV28	.	TRBJ1-5	.	TGTGCCAGCGCCCGGGCCATTGAGAGCAATCAGCCCCAGCATTTT	CASARAIESNQPQHF
TRBV20-1	.	TRBJ1-1	.	TGCAGTGCTAGTTCGGGGAACATGAACACTGAAGCTTTCTTT	CSASSGNMNTEAFF
TRBV7-2	few	TRBJ2-5	.	TGTGCCAGCAGCTTACCCCCCCGGTCCCCGGGAGAGACCCAGTACTTC	CASSLPPRSPGETQYF
TRBV5-4	.	TRBJ2-5	TRBD1	TGTGCCAGCAGCACTGGTAAGGGACAGCAAGAGACCCAGTACTTC	CASSTGKGQQETQYF
TRBV4-1	.	TRBJ2-1	TRBD2	TGCGCCAGCAGCCAAGGCGGGGGGCGCAATGAGCAGTTCTTC	CASSQGGGRNEQFF
TRBV7-2	few	TRBJ2-3	.	TGTGCCAGCAGCTCCATCCGGGGCTACTTACGCACAGATACGCAGTATTTT	CASSSIRGYLRTDTQYF
TRBV10-2	many	TRBJ1-2	.	TGCGCCAGCAGTGAGTCGACGGCCTATGGCTACACCTTC	CASSESTAYGYTF
TRBV7-2	.	TRBJ2-7	.	TGTGCCAGCAGCTTAGGATCTTGGCGGCTACTGTACTTC	CASSLGSWRLLYF
TRBV5-1	.	TRBJ1-4	.	TGCGCCAGCAGCTTGGAGCCTTGGAGGGGGGCCGAAAAACTGTTTTTT	CASSLEPWRGAEKLFF